This T cell receptor beta chain was found in a study of cytomegalovirus exposure and HLA in healthy donors. Study-level findings and limits: In an earlier analysis, in about 530 donors, most V segments appeared productive either ~87% or ~30% of the time. Most CMV-associated TCR beta chains appeared HLA-restricted in a later analysis. The study reported that TCR beta sequences accurately predicted HLA-A and HLA-B alleles in most subjects. Roughly uniform sequencing depth across donors was assumed, possibly incorrectly.

This CDR3 has 15 amino acids. V lost 2 bases and J lost 5; bases outside the gene matches: 8. From germline, CDR1 is MGHRA and CDR2 YSYEKL. It was with 60 Vbeta and 13 Jbeta primers that the PCR ran. Data came from immunoSEQ multiplex PCR; TCRdb stores just in-frame clones and leaves some out. Counted here are 100,000 or so clones, 60% to 80% occurring once; the ten biggest clones make up 5% to 6.5%. On this clone itself: The antigen is unknown.

The receptor comes from a woman aged 25 to 39 in good health and CMV-seronegative. The chain employs TRBV4-1 and TRBJ1-1; 7 bases match TRBD1. The sequencing sample was made of PBMCs. The CDR3 is CASSQPTGWSTEAFF. CDR3 in DNA: TGCGCCAGCAGCCAACCGACAGGGTGGTCGACTGAAGCTTTCTTT.